A selection of T cell receptor beta chains follows, all from one sample in a study of blood T cells in healthy people across ages. MiXCR, applied by TCRdb to the 5' RACE reads, yields one record per CDR3 protein. This sample has around 700,000 distinct CDR3 sequences; more than 20% occur once, and the top ten carry under 9.5%. The same sample was also studied in work on T cells of mothers and their children.

Sequencing was carried out using blood. The receptors shown here come from a boy younger than 18 in good health. Both conserved end residues are part of each CDR3. Each record gives: V gene, J gene, CDR3 protein.

v_call: TRBV29-1
j_call: .
cdr3_aa: CSVEGRGTYNEQFF

v_call: TRBV3-1
j_call: TRBJ2-7
cdr3_aa: CASSPTWGANEQYF

v_call: TRBV3-1
j_call: TRBJ2-1
cdr3_aa: CASSQTGTSLDNEQFF

v_call: TRBV25-1
j_call: TRBJ1-3
cdr3_aa: CASSPSDRGYSGNTIYF

v_call: TRBV29-1
j_call: TRBJ1-1
cdr3_aa: CSVVLRLQNTEAFF

v_call: TRBV29-1
j_call: TRBJ2-1
cdr3_aa: CSVEGGSSGSLFYNEQFF

v_call: TRBV11-3
j_call: TRBJ1-6
cdr3_aa: CASSLGGQGPPLHF

v_call: TRBV6-2/TRBV6-3
j_call: TRBJ2-7
cdr3_aa: CASSYLLAGDPYEQYF

v_call: TRBV14
j_call: TRBJ2-7
cdr3_aa: CASTLWERNYEQYF

v_call: TRBV7-9
j_call: TRBJ2-7
cdr3_aa: CASSSIGGGADEQYF

v_call: TRBV27
j_call: TRBJ1-5
cdr3_aa: CASSLTVYSNQPQHF

v_call: TRBV10-3
j_call: .
cdr3_aa: CAISESYSTPSHLYNEQFF

v_call: TRBV10-3
j_call: TRBJ2-7
cdr3_aa: CATDRTGGAYEQYF

v_call: TRBV3-1
j_call: TRBJ2-1
cdr3_aa: CASSRGSGPYNEQFF

v_call: TRBV6-5
j_call: TRBJ2-5
cdr3_aa: CASSRGSVGGETQYF

v_call: TRBV4-3
j_call: TRBJ2-7
cdr3_aa: CASSQDGTYEQYF

v_call: TRBV29-1
j_call: TRBJ2-7
cdr3_aa: CSVVLNSYEQYF

v_call: TRBV6-2/TRBV6-3
j_call: TRBJ2-5
cdr3_aa: CASSYSVGLPGTQYF

v_call: TRBV19
j_call: TRBJ2-5
cdr3_aa: CASSTPGGRAWEQYF

v_call: TRBV7-2
j_call: TRBJ2-3
cdr3_aa: CASSLAVTTGLDTQYF

v_call: TRBV9
j_call: TRBJ1-6
cdr3_aa: CASSGTNEYSPLHF

v_call: TRBV29-1
j_call: TRBJ2-3
cdr3_aa: CSVRQDNTDTQYF

v_call: TRBV6-4
j_call: TRBJ2-7
cdr3_aa: CARRGGNPYGQYF

v_call: TRBV7-8
j_call: .
cdr3_aa: CASSLVLDRYEQYF

v_call: TRBV7-9
j_call: .
cdr3_aa: CASSTRDRVNEQFF

v_call: TRBV29-1
j_call: TRBJ2-2
cdr3_aa: CSAQRPGVGTTGELFF

v_call: TRBV20-1
j_call: TRBJ1-2
cdr3_aa: CSAPGQINYGYTF

v_call: TRBV29-1
j_call: TRBJ2-5
cdr3_aa: CSVDGGGREETQYF

v_call: TRBV5-1
j_call: TRBJ2-7
cdr3_aa: CASSLGSADVSYEQYF

v_call: TRBV20-1
j_call: TRBJ2-1
cdr3_aa: CSASPTGGYNEQFF

v_call: TRBV12-3/TRBV12-4
j_call: TRBJ2-7
cdr3_aa: CASSPVGGSYEQYF

v_call: TRBV4-2
j_call: TRBJ1-2
cdr3_aa: CASSPHPGGGGYTF

v_call: TRBV7-9
j_call: TRBJ1-1
cdr3_aa: CASSLKGPRDTEAFF

v_call: TRBV4-1
j_call: TRBJ2-5
cdr3_aa: CASSQGGRTQETQYF

v_call: TRBV6-5
j_call: TRBJ1-4
cdr3_aa: CASKNDRGFEKLFF

v_call: TRBV20-1
j_call: TRBJ2-5
cdr3_aa: CSARLGTQETQYF

v_call: TRBV2
j_call: TRBJ2-7
cdr3_aa: CASKKFGGPSYEQYF

v_call: TRBV29-1
j_call: TRBJ1-2
cdr3_aa: CSVGTRSYGYTF

v_call: TRBV29-1
j_call: TRBJ2-1
cdr3_aa: CSVESTGAYNEQFF

v_call: TRBV7-9
j_call: TRBJ2-3
cdr3_aa: CASSLRQLTDTQYF

v_call: TRBV3-1
j_call: TRBJ2-7
cdr3_aa: CASSHRQGEQYF

v_call: TRBV7-9
j_call: TRBJ1-2
cdr3_aa: CASSDSTGPYGYTF

v_call: TRBV7-2
j_call: TRBJ1-3
cdr3_aa: CASSFDREGNTIYF

v_call: TRBV5-5
j_call: TRBJ1-5
cdr3_aa: CASSLIRGSSGANQPQHF

v_call: TRBV7-9
j_call: TRBJ2-5
cdr3_aa: CASSRTGETQYF

v_call: TRBV20-1
j_call: TRBJ1-4
cdr3_aa: CSAPGATNEKLFF

v_call: TRBV7-2
j_call: TRBJ1-1
cdr3_aa: CASSLAGRKAFF

v_call: TRBV11-2
j_call: TRBJ2-3
cdr3_aa: CASSLYGMGDSYTDTQYF

v_call: TRBV29-1
j_call: TRBJ1-4
cdr3_aa: CSVVGTLDEKLFF

v_call: TRBV7-2
j_call: TRBJ1-2
cdr3_aa: CASSSPREKGYTF

v_call: TRBV12-3/TRBV12-4
j_call: TRBJ2-2
cdr3_aa: CASSSGQANTGELFF

v_call: TRBV27
j_call: TRBJ2-1
cdr3_aa: CASSGPEGPSLIF